This is a list of T cell receptor beta chains from one sample in a study of vaccination and CD4 T cells after COVID-19. What these receptors recognize is not known. TCRdb processed the PCR reads anew with MiXCR; each CDR3 protein has one entry. The top ten hold 24% of the sample, which has approximately 3,000 distinct CDR3 sequences, approximately 72% seen once. Sequencing used CD4+ T cells from blood, cultured in vitro. The source of these receptors is a human donor who had recovered from COVID-19. The CDR3 runs from the conserved cysteine through the conserved F or W. A D gene is named only where the DNA matches it firmly. Only part of the rows carry a size: once, few, many, or a class if the clone is expanded.

-	TRBV27	TRBJ1-2	TRBD1	TGTGCCAGCAGTTCAACAGGGGGCTCAAATGGCTACACCTTC	CASSSTGGSNGYTF
medium-sized	TRBV19	TRBJ1-1	TRBD1	TGTGCCAGTAGTATGTTCGGGACAGGGGCGTGGGGCACTGAAGCTTTCTTT	CASSMFGTGAWGTEAFF
-	TRBV20-1	TRBJ1-3	-	TGCAGTGCTGGGGGGGGCAGGGCTGGAAACACCATATATTTT	CSAGGGRAGNTIYF
medium-sized	TRBV2	TRBJ1-2	TRBD1	TGTGCCAGCACGGGGGACAGGGTCTATGGCTACACCTTC	CASTGDRVYGYTF
-	TRBV30	TRBJ1-1	-	TGTGCCTGGAGCCCACAGGGGAACACTGAAGCTTTCTTT	CAWSPQGNTEAFF
few	TRBV10-3	TRBJ1-1	TRBD1	TGTGCCATCAGGGGGACAGGAATCACTGAAGCTTTCTTT	CAIRGTGITEAFF
-	TRBV6-1	TRBJ1-5	-	TGTGCCAGCAGTACGATCTACAGGGCTGGCAGCAATCAGCCCCAGCATTTT	CASSTIYRAGSNQPQHF
-	TRBV15	TRBJ1-1	-	TGTGCCACCAGCAGAGAAGCCACCCTGAACACTGAAGCTTTCTTT	CATSREATLNTEAFF
-	TRBV24-1	TRBJ2-5	TRBD1	TGTGCCACCAGTGAGACCGGGACAGCCCAAGAGACCCAGTACTTC	CATSETGTAQETQYF
-	TRBV20-1	TRBJ2-2	TRBD2	TGCAGTGCTGACAGCGGGGGCCAGAACACCGGGGAGCTGTTTTTT	CSADSGGQNTGELFF